The clone carrying this TCR beta chain was observed at least ten times. What it binds is not known. The V and J ends lost 5 bases and 2 bases respectively, with 11 bases between them. The germline CDR1 and CDR2 sequences are SQVTM and ANQGSEA. The CDR3 spans 13 residues. The source of the sample is a study of identical twins. The study, taken as a whole, reports: Findings came from cross-sectional statistics, without long-term follow-up of donors. Beta clonotypes that were abundant in cord blood contained fewer insertions, a pattern absent from memory repertoires.

Template switching, a step in the protocol, added a universal primer site, and cDNA carried unique molecular identifiers. TCRdb re-derived calls from the 5' RACE reads in MiXCR, one entry per CDR3 protein. The repertoire holds roughly 630,000 distinct CDR3 sequences, roughly 7.1% seen once, with about 1.6% in the top ten. The data also belong to a second study, concerning yellow fever vaccine responses in identical twins. As reported in that work: Reports say the vaccine T cell response in twins looked partly convergent and partly personalized.

The receptor was isolated from a woman between 18 and 29 years old in good health. Sequencing was carried out using PBMCs. The genes are TRBV29-1 and TRBJ2-3; D is unclear. Here the CDR3 reads CSVITEATDTQYF. The CDR3 DNA is TGCAGCGTTATAACAGAAGCCACAGATACGCAGTATTTT.